The 29 T cell receptor beta chains reported below all come from one sample, sequenced in a study of blood T cells in healthy people across ages. Next came a second PCR, run for about 7 to 12 cycles, which used a sample-barcoded 5' primer along with a J-beta primer mix. TCRdb independently ran MiXCR on the 5' RACE reads; one entry per CDR3 protein. The sample has fewer than 2,000,000 distinct CDR3 sequences, around 36% seen once. Specimen: blood. Receptors were obtained from a woman under 40 in good health.

The chain combines TRBV4-1 with TRBJ1-4; TRBD1 is a possible D gene (6 bases). V was cut by 4 bases and J by 6 bases, with 15 bases left in between. The germline gives CDR1 MGHRA, CDR2 YSYEKL. The CDR3 runs 15 residues. The CDR3 protein is CASSLVGALDEKLFF. The CDR3 DNA reads as TGCGCCAGCAGCCTTGTGGGGGCGTTAGATGAAAAACTGTTTTTT.

The chain joins TRBV5-1 to TRBJ2-2, with TRBD2 matching over 13 bases. Germline loops: CDR1 SGHRS, CDR2 YFSETQ. The V and J ends lost 4 bases and 6 bases, in that order; junction bases with no gene match: 3. The CDR3 totals 15 residues. DNA for the CDR3: TGCGCCAGCAGCACTAGCGGGAGGGCTTCCGGGGAGCTGTTTTTT. Amino acids: CASSTSGRASGELFF.

This chain uses TRBV20-1 with TRBJ2-3; TRBD2 is a possible D gene (5 bases). Germline CDR1 DFQATT, CDR2 SNEGSKA (reference sequence). Trimming pared 0 bases from V and 5 bases from J, leaving 15 bases between. CDR3 length: 15 residues. CDR3 bases: TGCAGTGCTAGAGACCTCGGACTGCTGTTAGATACGCAGTATTTT. It encodes CSARDLGLLLDTQYF.

The chain carries TRBV9 and TRBJ2-5; D gene unclear. Trimming took 4 bases from V and 1 from J, leaving 14 bases between them. Germline V lookup: CDR1 SGDLS, CDR2 YYNGEE. The CDR3 runs to 15 residues. The CDR3 region is CASSPQSRAQETQYF. Written as DNA, the CDR3 is TGTGCCAGCAGCCCCCAGTCCCGAGCCCAAGAGACCCAGTACTTC.

V gene TRBV9 combines with J gene TRBJ2-2, with a weak D call TRBD1 (5 bases). From germline, CDR1 is SGDLS and CDR2 YYNGEE. This CDR3 is built from 14 residues. Trimming left V 3 bases short and J 4 bases short, with 10 bases between. CDR3 DNA sequence: TGTGCCAGCAGCGGAGACAGTTCCACCGGGGAGCTGTTTTTT. It is translated as CASSGDSSTGELFF. The full variable domain, its missing parts supplied by reference TRBV9 and TRBJ2-2, is DSGVTQTPKHLITATGQRVTLRCSPRSGDLSVYWYQQSLDQGLQFLIQYYNGEERAKGNILERFSAQQFPDLHSELNLSSLELGDSALYFCASSGDSSTGELFFGEGSRLTVL.

The V and J genes are TRBV6-1 and TRBJ2-5; 8 bases line up with TRBD1. V lost 8 bases, J lost 0 bases, and 8 bases stayed unmatched. The CDR3 length is 15 residues. Germline V CDR1 and CDR2: MNHNS, SASEGT. The CDR3 here is CASGRTGSYQETQYF. The CDR3 coding sequence is TGTGCCAGCGGTCGGACAGGGTCGTACCAAGAGACCCAGTACTTC.

As DNA, the CDR3 is TGCAGTGCTAGTAGCGGGGTTGGAAACACCATATATTTT. Translating gives CSASSGVGNTIYF. V is TRBV20-1 and J is TRBJ1-3; D unclear. Germline V gene sequence: CDR1 DFQATT, CDR2 SNEGSKA (reference sequence). Trimming took 3 bases from V and 3 from J, leaving 9 bases between them. CDR3 length: 13 amino acids.

This clonotype was counted at least ten times. The chain uses TRBV29-1 and TRBJ2-1, with no clear D. The CDR3 sequence is 12 residues long. CDR1 and CDR2 (germline): SQVTM, ANQGSEA. Between the trimmed V and J ends, which lost 1 base and 8 bases, there was a span of 9 bases. The DNA of the CDR3 is TGCAGCGTTGAAGGGAGCCCCCATGAGCAGTTCTTC. This translates into CSVEGSPHEQFF.

V is TRBV5-6 and J is TRBJ2-2; no reliable D call. This CDR3 is built from 14 residues. With 2 bases removed from V and 1 base from J, the gap between germline ends came to 6 bases. The germline CDR1 and CDR2 sequences are SGHDT and YYEEEE. The CDR3 region has the DNA TGTGCCAGCAGCTTCGCGGAGAACACCGGGGAGCTGTTTTTT. This encodes CASSFAENTGELFF.

This clonotype was seen more than once but under ten times. The V gene is TRBV6-6, the J gene TRBJ1-4; D not resolved. V was cut by 4 bases and J by 3 bases, with 15 bases left in between. This CDR3 has 16 amino acids. The germline V gene encodes CDR1 MNHNY and CDR2 SVGAGI (reference sequence). In DNA form, the CDR3 reads TGTGCCAGCAGTTCCGCACGAACCGGCCCTAATGAAAAACTGTTTTTT. Translation gives CASSSARTGPNEKLFF.

This chain uses TRBV27 with TRBJ2-6, with a weak D call TRBD1 (5 bases). The CDR3 sequence is 16 residues long. Trimming stripped 6 bases from V and 2 bases from J, with 14 bases between. Germline CDR1 MNHEY, CDR2 SMNVEV (reference sequence). The CDR3 nucleotides read TGTGCCAGCAGCCAAACTACAGGAACTGGGGCCAACGTCCTGACTTTC. This codes for CASSQTTGTGANVLTF.

This clonotype was seen ten or more times. V and J are TRBV5-1 and TRBJ2-1; the match to TRBD2 covers 9 bases. Trimming at V came to 0 bases and at J to 7 bases, leaving 17 bases not matched to a gene. CDR3 length equals 19 residues. The germline V gene encodes CDR1 SGHRS and CDR2 YFSETQ. The CDR3 loop is CASSLEQTFSGSRKNEQFF. The CDR3 DNA follows: TGCGCCAGCAGCTTGGAGCAGACATTTAGCGGGAGTAGGAAAAATGAGCAGTTCTTC.

The chain carries TRBV6-6 and TRBJ1-5; D is ambiguous. CDR1 and CDR2 (germline): MNHNY, SVGAGI (reference sequence). V lost 2 bases to trimming and J lost 0 bases, with 8 bases between them. CDR3 length equals 15 residues. CDR3 region: CASSYERYSNQPQHF. In nucleotides, the CDR3 is TGTGCCAGCAGTTACGAGCGATATAGCAATCAGCCCCAGCATTTT.

The genes are TRBV7-3 and TRBJ2-5; D may be TRBD1 or TRBD2 (5 bases each). Germline loops: CDR1 SGHTA, CDR2 FQGTGA. The CDR3 extends over 18 amino acids. The ends were cut back, 5 bases at V and 4 bases at J, with 26 bases in the middle. For the CDR3, the DNA is TGTGCCAGCAGCCAAAGGGGACCGCACGCATCCATTCGAGAGACCCAGTACTTC. Its translation: CASSQRGPHASIRETQYF.

V usage is TRBV24-1 and J usage is TRBJ2-7; no clear D. V was trimmed by 4 bases and J by 7 bases, leaving 10 bases between them. From germline, CDR1 is KGHDR and CDR2 SFDVKD. This CDR3 spans 12 amino acids. This chain's CDR3 is CATSDPVGEQYF. The CDR3 nucleotides read TGTGCCACCAGTGACCCAGTGGGAGAGCAGTACTTC.

In DNA, the CDR3 is TGCGCCAGCAGCTTGACGGACGGAGACCATGGCTACACCTTC. Its translation: CASSLTDGDHGYTF. This chain joins TRBV5-1 and TRBJ1-2; no definite D call. Germline CDR1 and CDR2: SGHRS and YFSETQ. V was shortened by 1 base and J by 6 bases, with 13 bases between the two germline ends. This CDR3 is built from 14 residues. Together with reference TRBV5-1 and TRBJ1-2, the CDR3 gives the full variable domain: KAGVTQTPRYLIKTRGQQVTLSCSPISGHRSVSWYQQTPGQGLQFLFEYFSETQRNKGNFPGRFSGRQFSNSRSEMNVSTLELGDSALYLCASSLTDGDHGYTFGSGTRLTVV.

The chain employs TRBV27 and TRBJ2-1; tentative D call: TRBD2 (6 bases). The CDR3 runs to 15 residues. Germline V gives CDR1 MNHEY, CDR2 SMNVEV (reference sequence). The ends were cut back, 4 bases at V and 0 bases at J, with 10 bases in the middle. The CDR3 spells CASSSCSGSYNEQFF. The CDR3 nucleotides read TGTGCCAGCAGTTCCTGTAGCGGCTCCTACAATGAGCAGTTCTTC.

A few counts support this clonotype. V and J are TRBV4-1 and TRBJ2-7, with a weak D call TRBD2 (6 bases). Germline V lookup: CDR1 MGHRA, CDR2 YSYEKL. This CDR3 has 15 amino acids. V lost 2 bases and J 2 bases, leaving 13 bases between the germline ends. The CDR3 reads CASSQILLAPYEQYF. DNA of the CDR3: TGCGCCAGCAGCCAAATTCTTCTAGCGCCCTACGAGCAGTACTTC.

This clonotype came up once. The gene calls are TRBV20-1 and TRBJ1-5; D unresolved. Germline lookup yields CDR1 DFQATT and CDR2 SNEGSKA (reference sequence). Trimming removed 5 bases at V and 9 bases at J, with 14 bases between. The CDR3 extends over 12 amino acids. The CDR3 loop is CSALLPEGPQHF. The CDR3, as DNA: TGCAGTGCTCTCCTCCCTGAAGGGCCCCAGCATTTT.

The chain has TRBV12-3 or TRBV12-4 and TRBJ2-7; D uncertain. This CDR3 spans 13 amino acids. V lost 5 bases to trimming and J lost 6 bases, with 14 bases between them. CDR3 sequence (DNA): TGTGCCAGCAGTCAGGCCCAGACGGGCGAGCAGTACTTC. As protein: CASSQAQTGEQYF.

The chain couples TRBV7-9 to TRBJ2-7; D remains unclear. The CDR3 runs 16 residues. The ends were cut back, 5 bases at V and 0 bases at J, with 17 bases in the middle. Germline-derived CDR1 and CDR2 are SEHNR and FQNEAQ (reference sequence). This CDR3 is CASSAPTWGSSYEQYF. The CDR3 DNA sequence: TGTGCCAGCAGCGCCCCTACGTGGGGAAGCTCCTACGAGCAGTACTTC.

This chain links TRBV30 with TRBJ1-2; D may be TRBD1 (6 bases). Trimming shortened V by 0 bases and J by 4 bases, and 12 bases separated the two germline ends. CDR1 and CDR2 from the germline V gene are GTSNPN and SVGIG (reference sequence). The CDR3 covers 14 residues. DNA for the CDR3: TGTGCCTGGAGTGTAACAGGGTCGCGCTATGGCTACACCTTC. This codes for CAWSVTGSRYGYTF.

This clonotype was seen a handful of times. This chain joins TRBV3-1 and TRBJ2-5; TRBD2 matches at 14 bases. Germline CDR1 reads LGHDT; CDR2 reads YNNKEL (reference sequence). CDR3 size: 16 residues. After removal of 7 bases from V and 2 bases from J, the junction contained 6 bases not matched to a gene. CDR3 coding DNA: TGTGCCAGCAACAGACTAGCGGGGGGGGGACAAGAGACCCAGTACTTC. Translating it yields CASNRLAGGGQETQYF.

V gene TRBV12-3 or TRBV12-4 combines with J gene TRBJ2-1, with TRBD1 identical over 10 bases. The J segment lost 4 bases and the V segment lost 6 bases, leaving 6 bases of the junction unmatched. CDR3 size: 15 residues. Here the CDR3 reads CASSQGQGYYNEQFF. The CDR3 bases are TGTGCCAGCAGCCAGGGACAGGGGTATTACAATGAGCAGTTCTTC.

The table lists this clonotype with a few counts. The chain recombines TRBV12-3 or TRBV12-4 with TRBJ2-5; 13 bases agree with TRBD2. The CDR3 runs 15 residues. The ends lost 5 bases at V and 3 bases at J; junction bases unmatched: 3. DNA for the CDR3: TGTGCCAGCAGTGCCGGGACTAGCGGGGAAGAGACCCAGTACTTC. It is translated as CASSAGTSGEETQYF.

This clonotype was found many times. J is TRBJ2-3 and V is TRBV29-1; the D gene could be TRBD1 or TRBD2 (6 bases each). There are 14 residues in the CDR3. Deletions cut 7 bases from V and 0 bases from J, with 14 bases between. CDR1 and CDR2 (germline): SQVTM, ANQGSEA. The CDR3 region is CSARRRGSTDTQYF. CDR3 nucleotides: TGCAGCGCGCGACGGAGGGGGAGCACAGATACGCAGTATTTT.

The chain carries TRBV2 and TRBJ1-1; 11 nucleotides agree with TRBD1. Germline CDR1 SNHLY, CDR2 FYNNEI. The CDR3 is made up of 18 amino acids. V shed 5 bases and J 0 bases; nucleotides not matched to a gene: 11. The CDR3 region has the DNA TGTGCCAGCAGTTTATGGACAGGGGGCGAGGGGATGAACACTGAAGCTTTCTTT. Protein product: CASSLWTGGEGMNTEAFF.

This chain uses TRBV28 with TRBJ2-1, with 13 bases fitting TRBD2. This CDR3 is built from 18 residues. The ends lost 7 bases at V and 8 bases at J; junction bases unmatched: 17. Germline V gene data show CDR1 as MDHEN and CDR2 as SYDVKM. The CDR3 reads CASINAGLAGSWSHEQFF. CDR3 nucleotide sequence: TGTGCCAGCATTAACGCGGGACTAGCGGGATCTTGGAGCCATGAGCAGTTCTTC.

The chain employs TRBV5-4 and TRBJ2-7, with a tentative D call TRBD1 (7 bases). V lost 5 bases to trimming and J lost 10 bases, with 19 bases between them. CDR3 length: 13 residues. CDR1 and CDR2 from the germline V gene are SGHNT and YYREEE (reference sequence). The CDR3 DNA sequence: TGTGCCAGCAGGGGGAGAACAGGGGAGGCCCAGTACTTC. Translating gives CASRGRTGEAQYF.